These 5 T cell receptor beta chains share one sample of origin, sequenced in a study of blood T cell repertoires in COVID-19. Profiled with immunoSEQ multiplex PCR; TCRdb holds only in-frame clones, not every one. The profile covers some 150,000 clones, with approximately 85% appearing a single time and approximately 1.3% taken by the ten largest. The sequencing sample was made of peripheral blood. The origin of the receptors is a man aged 55 to 70 who had recovered from COVID-19.

The CDR3 DNA reads TGTGCCAGCAGCCAAGAGTATCCAGCGGGGGGAGAGACCCAGTACTTC. It is translated as CASSQEYPAGGETQYF. The chain has TRBV3-1 (or the pseudogene TRBV3-2) and TRBJ2-5, with 9 nucleotides matching TRBD2. The J segment lost 4 bases and the V segment lost 0 bases, leaving 6 bases of the junction unmatched. This CDR3 comprises 16 residues. In germline, CDR1 is LGHDT, CDR2 YNNKEL (reference sequence).

V and J are TRBV15 and TRBJ2-6, with TRBD1 matching 9 bases. Germline V lookup: CDR1 LNHNV, CDR2 YYDKDF (reference sequence). V lost 2 bases and J lost 0; bases outside the gene matches: 5. This CDR3 has 18 residues. This CDR3 is CATSRKGQGSSGANVLTF. The DNA of the CDR3 is TGTGCCACCAGCAGAAAGGGACAGGGATCCTCTGGGGCCAACGTCCTGACTTTC.

The chain links TRBV13 to TRBJ1-1, with D uncertain. CDR3 length: 12 amino acids. Germline CDR1 and CDR2: PRHDT and FYEKMQ (reference sequence). V lost 4 bases, J lost 8 bases, and 11 bases lay in between. The CDR3 here is CASSSGLNEAFF. As DNA, the CDR3 is TGTGCCAGCAGCTCCGGGTTGAACGAAGCTTTCTTT.

This chain joins TRBV9 and TRBJ1-2; tentative D call: TRBD1 (5 bases). V gave up 4 bases and J gave up 6 bases, with 13 bases separating them. Looked up from germline, CDR1 is SGDLS and CDR2 is YYNGEE. This CDR3 is built from 13 residues. In nucleotides, the CDR3 is TGTGCCAGCAGCCAAGACAGCCTAAATGGCTACACCTTC. It is translated as CASSQDSLNGYTF.

The CDR3 DNA is TGTGCTAGTGGTTTGGCGACCGGGACAATTCTATACGAGCAGTACTTC. This translates into CASGLATGTILYEQYF. The genes are TRBV12-5 and TRBJ2-7; TRBD1 is a possible D gene (6 bases). Trimming removed 1 base at V and 4 bases at J, with 17 bases between. Germline V gene data show CDR1 as LGHNT and CDR2 as FRNRAP. The CDR3 runs 16 residues.